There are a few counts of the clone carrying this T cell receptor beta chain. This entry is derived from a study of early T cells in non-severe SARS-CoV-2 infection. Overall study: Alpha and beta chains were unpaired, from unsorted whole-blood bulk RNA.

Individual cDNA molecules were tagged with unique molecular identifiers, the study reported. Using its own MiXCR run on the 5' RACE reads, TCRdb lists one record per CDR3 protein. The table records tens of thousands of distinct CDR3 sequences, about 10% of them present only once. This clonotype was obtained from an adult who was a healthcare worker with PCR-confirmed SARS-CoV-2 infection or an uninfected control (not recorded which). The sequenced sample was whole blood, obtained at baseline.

The CDR3 bases are TGCGCCAGCAGCCAAAAGGGGGGCAGGGAATCCTATAATTCACCCCTCCACTTT. Its protein is CASSQKGGRESYNSPLHF. The genes are TRBV5-1 and TRBJ1-6; D perhaps matches TRBD1 (6 bases). Trimming pared 4 bases from V and 1 base from J, leaving 18 bases between. The germline gives CDR1 SGHRS, CDR2 YFSETQ. The CDR3 extends over 18 amino acids.